This paragraph reports one T cell receptor beta chain. The data are from a study of blood T cell repertoires in COVID-19. Study-wide background: The United States, Italy and Spain provided the acute and convalescent COVID-19 samples. PBMCs, B-cell-depleted T cells, or T cells provided the cDNA or gDNA that made up the material.

Original methodology: Amplification of reference gene primers provided the estimated nucleated cell counts. The repertoire was sequenced with immunoSEQ multiplex PCR; TCRdb's copy has only in-frame clones and lacks some. V, J and clone size are those of that table, while D and trimming were read from the DNA. The sample contains around 210,000 clones, about 90% of which appear only once. This CDR3 comprises 16 residues. V lost 2 bases to trimming and J lost 2 bases; unmatched junction nucleotides: 7. Germline lookup yields CDR1 MNHGY and CDR2 SAAAGT. The gene calls are TRBV6-8 and TRBJ2-7; 9 nucleotides align to TRBD2. The material sequenced was peripheral blood. This receptor was obtained from an older woman with acute or convalescent COVID-19. CDR3 residues: CASSYARGGEAYEQYF. CDR3 in DNA: TGTGCCAGCAGTTACGCGCGGGGGGGCGAAGCCTACGAGCAGTACTTC.